Listed below are T cell receptor beta chains from one sample, sequenced in a study of T cell responses to AZD1222 COVID-19 vaccine. Sequencing was performed with immunoSEQ multiplex PCR; in TCRdb, only in-frame clones are kept and a portion is missing. The sample carries around 180,000 clones, more than 75% recorded once. Sequenced here: peripheral blood, sampled on day 0 of MenACWY control vaccination. All receptors derive from an adult in good health. Both conserved end residues are part of each CDR3. A D gene is named only where the DNA matches it firmly.

TRBD1,TRBV27,TRBJ1-5,CASSSSGTGLNQPQHF,TGTGCCAGCAGTTCCTCCGGGACAGGCCTCAATCAGCCCCAGCATTTT
TRBD1,TRBV11-2,TRBJ1-1,CASSFTGAQKAFF,TGTGCCAGCAGCTTCACAGGGGCTCAGAAAGCTTTCTTT
TRBD2,TRBV29-1,TRBJ2-7,CSVRTSGSYEQYF,TGCAGCGTTCGGACTAGCGGGTCCTACGAGCAGTACTTC
TRBD1,TRBV6-6,TRBJ2-2,CASSYQGAGELFF,TGTGCCAGCAGTTACCAGGGGGCCGGGGAGCTGTTTTTT
-,TRBV28,TRBJ2-7,CASTPPASGHEQYF,TGTGCCAGCACCCCCCCGGCATCAGGGCACGAGCAGTACTTC
TRBD2,TRBV27,TRBJ2-3,CASSSGPAGGQYF,TGTGCCAGCAGTTCGGGTCCGGCGGGGGGGCAGTATTTT
TRBD2,TRBV9,TRBJ2-5,CASSVGLTERETQETQYF,TGTGCCAGCAGCGTAGGCCTCACGGAGCGGGAGACTCAGGAGACCCAGTACTTC
TRBD2,TRBV7-8,TRBJ2-7,CASIGTSGYEQYF,TGTGCCAGCATAGGGACTAGCGGTTACGAGCAGTACTTC
-,TRBV19,TRBJ2-6,CASSSGANVLTF,TGTGCCAGTAGCTCTGGGGCCAACGTCCTGACTTTC
-,TRBV10-3,TRBJ1-3,CAIRTSGKVVF,TGTGCCATCAGGACGTCGGGGAAGGTGGTTTTT
TRBD1,TRBV11-2,TRBJ1-6,CASSQRDRADSPLHF,TGTGCCAGCAGCCAACGGGACAGGGCGGACTCACCCCTCCACTTT
TRBD1,TRBV9,TRBJ1-2,CASSEGPGQGFGYTF,TGTGCCAGCAGCGAGGGGCCGGGACAGGGTTTCGGCTACACCTTC
-,TRBV12-3/TRBV12-4,TRBJ1-2,CASSFPGGGYTF,TGTGCCAGCAGTTTCCCCGGTGGTGGCTACACCTTC
TRBD1,TRBV18,TRBJ1-6,CASSSGVYRGREGDSPLHF,TGTGCCAGCTCATCCGGGGTTTACAGGGGGCGAGAGGGGGATTCACCCCTCCACTTT
TRBD2,TRBV14,TRBJ2-7,CASSPIERLAGAEQYF,TGTGCCAGCAGCCCAATCGAGAGACTAGCGGGAGCCGAGCAGTACTTC
-,TRBV28,TRBJ1-1,CASKLESTEAFF,TGTGCCAGCAAGCTGGAGAGCACTGAAGCTTTCTTT